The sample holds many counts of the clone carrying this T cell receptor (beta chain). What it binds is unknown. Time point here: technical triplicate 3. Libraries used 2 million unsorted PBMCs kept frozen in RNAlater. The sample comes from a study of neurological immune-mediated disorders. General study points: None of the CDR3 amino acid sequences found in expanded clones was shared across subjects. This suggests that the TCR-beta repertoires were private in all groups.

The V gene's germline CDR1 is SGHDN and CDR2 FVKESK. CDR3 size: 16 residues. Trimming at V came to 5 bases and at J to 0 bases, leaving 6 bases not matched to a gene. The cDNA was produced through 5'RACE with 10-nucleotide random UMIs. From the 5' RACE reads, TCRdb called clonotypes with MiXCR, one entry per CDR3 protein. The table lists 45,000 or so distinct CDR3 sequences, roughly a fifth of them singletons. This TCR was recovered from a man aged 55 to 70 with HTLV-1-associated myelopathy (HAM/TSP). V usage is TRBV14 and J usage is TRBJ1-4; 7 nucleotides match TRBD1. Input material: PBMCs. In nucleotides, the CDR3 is TGTGCCAGCAGCAAGACAGGGTGGACAACTAATGAAAAACTGTTTTTT. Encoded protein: CASSKTGWTTNEKLFF. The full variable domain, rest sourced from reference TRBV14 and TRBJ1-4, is EAGVTQFPSHSVIEKGQTVTLRCDPISGHDNLYWYRRVMGKEIKFLLHFVKESKQDESGMPNNRFLAERTGGTYSTLKVQPAELEDSGVYFCASSKTGWTTNEKLFFGSGTQLSVL.